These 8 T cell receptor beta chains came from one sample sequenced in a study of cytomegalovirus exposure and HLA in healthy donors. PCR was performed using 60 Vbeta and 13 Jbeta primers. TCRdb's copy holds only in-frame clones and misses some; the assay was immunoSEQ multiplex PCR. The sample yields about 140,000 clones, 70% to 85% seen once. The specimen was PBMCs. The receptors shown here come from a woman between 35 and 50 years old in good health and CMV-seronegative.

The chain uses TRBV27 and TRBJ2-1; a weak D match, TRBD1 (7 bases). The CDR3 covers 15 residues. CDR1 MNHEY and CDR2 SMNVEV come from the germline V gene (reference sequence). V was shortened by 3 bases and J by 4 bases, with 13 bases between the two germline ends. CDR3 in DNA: TGTGCCAGCAGTTTGGCAGGGGGGTTTTACAATGAGCAGTTCTTC. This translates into CASSLAGGFYNEQFF.

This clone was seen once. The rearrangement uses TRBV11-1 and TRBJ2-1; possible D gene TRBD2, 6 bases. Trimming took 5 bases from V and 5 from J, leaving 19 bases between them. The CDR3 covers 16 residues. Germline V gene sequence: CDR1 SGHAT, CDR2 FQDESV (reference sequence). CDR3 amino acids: CASSPRGAGRNNEQFF. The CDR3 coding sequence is TGTGCCAGCAGCCCCCGCGGGGCGGGAAGGAACAATGAGCAGTTCTTC.

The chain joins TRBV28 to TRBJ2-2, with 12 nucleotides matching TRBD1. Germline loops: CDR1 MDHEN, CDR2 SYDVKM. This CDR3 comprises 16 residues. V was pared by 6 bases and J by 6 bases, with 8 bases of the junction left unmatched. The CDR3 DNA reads TGTGCCAGCAGGCGAGACGGGACAGGGGGCTCCGGGGAGCTGTTTTTT. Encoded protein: CASRRDGTGGSGELFF. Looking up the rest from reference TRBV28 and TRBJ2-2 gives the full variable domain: DVKVTQSSRYLVKRTGEKVFLECVQDMDHENMFWYRQDPGLGLRLIYFSYDVKMKEKGDIPEGYSVSREKKERFSLILESASTNQTSMYLCASRRDGTGGSGELFFGEGSRLTVL.

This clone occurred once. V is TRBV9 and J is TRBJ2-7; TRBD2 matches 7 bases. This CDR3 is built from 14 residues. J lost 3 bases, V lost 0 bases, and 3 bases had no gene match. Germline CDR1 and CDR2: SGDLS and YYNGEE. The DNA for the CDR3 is TGTGCCAGCAGCGTAGAGCCTAGCGGCTACGAGCAGTACTTC. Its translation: CASSVEPSGYEQYF.

The CDR3 reads CASSPTGGDEKLFF. In nucleotides, the CDR3 is TGTGCCAGCAGTCCGACAGGGGGGGATGAAAAACTGTTTTTT. The rearrangement uses TRBV4-2 and TRBJ1-4; 9 nucleotides agree with TRBD1. V was clipped by 6 bases and J by 6 bases; unmatched bases: 5. Germline values: CDR1 LGHNA, CDR2 YNFKEQ. The CDR3 is 14 amino acids.

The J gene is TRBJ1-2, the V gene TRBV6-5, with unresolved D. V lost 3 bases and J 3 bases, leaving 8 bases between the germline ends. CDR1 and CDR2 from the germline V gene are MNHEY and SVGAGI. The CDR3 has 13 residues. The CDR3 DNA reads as TGTGCCAGCAGTTATCAGGAAGACTATGGCTACACCTTC. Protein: CASSYQEDYGYTF.

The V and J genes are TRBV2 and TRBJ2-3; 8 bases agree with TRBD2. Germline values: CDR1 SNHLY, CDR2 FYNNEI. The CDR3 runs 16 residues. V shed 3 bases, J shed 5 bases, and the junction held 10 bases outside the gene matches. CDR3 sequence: CASSDTSGFWVDTQYF. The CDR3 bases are TGTGCCAGCAGTGATACTAGCGGCTTTTGGGTAGATACGCAGTATTTT. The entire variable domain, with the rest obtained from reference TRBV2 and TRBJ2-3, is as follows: EPEVTQTPSHQVTQMGQEVILRCVPISNHLYFYWYRQILGQKVEFLVSFYNNEISEKSEIFDDQFSVERPDGSNFTLKIRSTKLEDSAMYFCASSDTSGFWVDTQYFGPGTRLTVL.

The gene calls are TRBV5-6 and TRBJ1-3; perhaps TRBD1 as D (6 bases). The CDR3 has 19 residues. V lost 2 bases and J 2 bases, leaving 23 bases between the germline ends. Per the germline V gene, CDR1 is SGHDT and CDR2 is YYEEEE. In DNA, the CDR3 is TGTGCCAGCAGCTTCGTTAAACTCTTCGCAGGGGCGGCTGGAAACACCATATATTTT. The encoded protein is CASSFVKLFAGAAGNTIYF.